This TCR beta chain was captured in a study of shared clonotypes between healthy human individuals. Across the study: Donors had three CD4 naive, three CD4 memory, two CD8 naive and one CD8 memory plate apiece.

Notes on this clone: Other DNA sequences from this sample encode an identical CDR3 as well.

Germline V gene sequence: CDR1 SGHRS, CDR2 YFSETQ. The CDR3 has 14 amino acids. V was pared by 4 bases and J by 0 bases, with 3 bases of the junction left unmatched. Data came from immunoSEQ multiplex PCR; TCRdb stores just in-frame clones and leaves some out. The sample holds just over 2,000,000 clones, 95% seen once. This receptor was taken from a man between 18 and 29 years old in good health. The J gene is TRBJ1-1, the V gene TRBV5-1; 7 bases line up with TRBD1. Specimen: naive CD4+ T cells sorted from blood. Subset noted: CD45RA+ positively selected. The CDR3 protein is CASSRDSLNTEAFF. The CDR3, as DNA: TGCGCCAGCAGCCGGGACAGCTTGAACACTGAAGCTTTCTTT.